Below are 11 T cell receptor beta chains sequenced from a single sample in a study of OX40 agonist ivuxolimab in advanced cancers. The table came from immunoSEQ multiplex PCR; TCRdb's copy has only in-frame clones and leaves some out. The data show roughly 60,000 clones, with roughly 80% seen just once and about 2.2% held by the top ten. The starting material was CD4+ or CD8+ T cells sorted from blood, obtained in a trial of the OX40 agonist ivuxolimab. These receptors all come from an adult with an advanced solid tumor such as melanoma, head and neck, liver or kidney cancer.

The chain recombines TRBV6-5 with TRBJ2-1; D may match TRBD1 or TRBD2 (5 bases each). The CDR3 has 11 amino acids. Trimming stripped 7 bases from V and 10 bases from J, with 11 bases between. Germline assignment: CDR1 MNHEY and CDR2 SVGAGI. The CDR3 region is CASMRGREQFF. CDR3 nucleotides: TGTGCCAGCATGAGGGGACGAGAGCAGTTCTTC.

The chain uses TRBV19 and TRBJ2-3; no clear D. Trimming took off 1 base at V and 4 bases at J, with 6 bases between the two ends. This CDR3 comprises 13 residues. Germline CDR1 is LNHDA and CDR2 is SQIVND (reference sequence). The CDR3 coding sequence is TGTGCCAGTAGTATAGGGGTGGCAGATACGCAGTATTTT. It is translated as CASSIGVADTQYF.

The V and J genes are TRBV10-1 and TRBJ2-5; D might be TRBD1 or TRBD2, each matching 6 bases. Germline values: CDR1 WNHNN, CDR2 SYGVQD (reference sequence). The V end lost 5 bases, the J end lost 5 bases, and 24 bases lay between the germline ends. CDR3 length equals 17 residues. The CDR3 loop reads CASSRTASSAGLETQYF. CDR3 bases: TGCGCCAGCAGTAGGACAGCCTCATCCGCGGGGTTGGAGACCCAGTACTTC.

The J gene is TRBJ2-7, the V gene TRBV27; D possibly matches TRBD1 or TRBD2 (5 bases each). This CDR3 is built from 15 residues. Germline lookup yields CDR1 MNHEY and CDR2 SMNVEV (reference sequence). Trimming took 5 bases from V and 7 from J, leaving 21 bases between them. In nucleotides, the CDR3 is TGTGCCAGCAGTAACCCGGGACGCCCGCTGGGAGAGCAGTACTTC. It encodes CASSNPGRPLGEQYF.

The chain links TRBV6-6 to TRBJ2-1; TRBD2 agrees at 12 bases. V dropped 4 bases and J dropped 9; count of bases not matched to a gene: 4. Germline CDR1 and CDR2: MNHNY and SVGAGI (reference sequence). The CDR3 has 14 residues. The CDR3 DNA reads TGTGCCAGCAGTTTGACTAGCGGGAGTCGTGAGCAGTTCTTC. Its protein is CASSLTSGSREQFF.

The chain couples TRBV11-2 to TRBJ2-1, with TRBD1 identical over 12 bases. Germline V gives CDR1 SGHAT, CDR2 FQNNGV. The CDR3 contains 15 residues. The ends lost 0 bases at V and 12 bases at J; junction bases unmatched: 6. The CDR3 DNA is TGTGCCAGCAGCTTAGAGGGACAGGGGGCTGTTGGGCAGTTCTTC. This codes for CASSLEGQGAVGQFF.

V and J are TRBV11-3 and TRBJ2-2, with D tentatively TRBD2 (5 bases). There are 15 residues in the CDR3. Per the germline V gene, CDR1 is SGHNT and CDR2 is YENEEA. The V end lost 5 bases, the J end lost 1 base, and 11 bases lay between the germline ends. Here the CDR3 DNA reads TGTGCCAGCAGCCCCGCCAGCGGGAACACCGGGGAGCTGTTTTTT. Translation gives CASSPASGNTGELFF.

The chain combines TRBV19 with TRBJ2-5; D is possibly TRBD1 (6 bases). Germline V CDR1 and CDR2: LNHDA, SQIVND (reference sequence). V was shortened by 5 bases and J by 6 bases, with 19 bases between the two germline ends. CDR3 length equals 15 residues. CDR3 loop: CASSPPWSGVKTQYF. The CDR3 nucleotides are TGTGCCAGTAGTCCACCTTGGTCAGGGGTGAAGACCCAGTACTTC.

This clone has just a few counts. V usage is TRBV12-5 and J usage is TRBJ2-1; D remains unclear. The CDR3 consists of 15 residues. Germline CDR1 is LGHNT and CDR2 is FRNRAP. The V end was cut by 1 base, the J end by 0 bases, with 7 bases between. The DNA for the CDR3 is TGTGCTAGTGGTTTGGGGGAAAGCTCCTACAATGAGCAGTTCTTC. This sequence encodes CASGLGESSYNEQFF.

The rearrangement uses TRBV15 and TRBJ2-4; D perhaps matches TRBD2 (7 bases). Trimming stripped 6 bases from V and 5 bases from J, with 17 bases between. CDR1 LNHNV and CDR2 YYDKDF come from the germline V gene (reference sequence). This CDR3 is built from 15 residues. This CDR3 reads CATSKEGGRENIQYF. DNA of the CDR3: TGTGCCACCAGTAAGGAGGGGGGGCGTGAAAACATTCAGTACTTC.

This clone was seen only a few times. V gene TRBV6-1 combines with J gene TRBJ1-2; 7 bases align to TRBD1. The CDR3 contains 13 residues. CDR1 is MNHNS, CDR2 SASEGT, per germline. V was clipped by 7 bases and J by 4 bases; unmatched bases: 6. CDR3 in amino acids: CASKAGGGYGYTF. CDR3 nucleotide sequence: TGTGCCAGCAAGGCAGGGGGGGGCTATGGCTACACCTTC.